This entry lists 26 T cell receptor beta chains sequenced from one sample in a study of T cell repertoires in MIS-A myocarditis. Sequencing was performed with immunoSEQ multiplex PCR; in TCRdb, only in-frame clones are kept and a portion is missing. This table holds 11,000 or so clones, 65% to 90% found once. What was sequenced was right ventricle heart tissue obtained at autopsy. The receptors shown here come from a young man with fulminant myocarditis from multisystem inflammatory syndrome in adults (MIS-A) after COVID-19.

The rearrangement joins TRBV10-2 to TRBJ2-5, with TRBD1 matching 8 bases. Germline trimming cut 7 bases from V and 5 bases from J; bases unmatched to any gene: 9. CDR1 is WSHSY and CDR2 is SAAADI in the germline V gene. The CDR3 runs 14 residues. CDR3 residues: CASTSTGVRETQYF. The CDR3 DNA reads as TGCGCCAGCACCTCGACAGGGGTTCGGGAGACCCAGTACTTC.

The chain employs TRBV30 and TRBJ1-6; 10 bases align to TRBD1. The V segment lost 1 base and the J segment 10 bases; nucleotides outside the gene matches: 7. From germline, CDR1 is GTSNPN and CDR2 SVGIG (reference sequence). The CDR3 has 15 amino acids. CDR3 loop: CAWSGSGQGGSPLHF. CDR3 DNA: TGTGCCTGGAGTGGTAGTGGACAGGGGGGATCACCCCTCCACTTT.

This chain joins TRBV4-3 and TRBJ1-1; no clear D gene. The CDR3 is 15 residues long. Germline V CDR1 and CDR2: LGHNA, YSLEER. Deletions cut 0 bases from V and 2 bases from J, with 10 bases between. DNA of the CDR3: TGCGCCAGCAGCCAAGATGGCGCGGGAAACACTGAAGCTTTCTTT. Translation: CASSQDGAGNTEAFF.

The chain links TRBV5-1 to TRBJ2-1; a weak D match, TRBD1 (8 bases). V lost 6 bases and J 10 bases, leaving 20 bases between the germline ends. The CDR3 runs to 14 residues. Germline V gene data show CDR1 as SGHRS and CDR2 as YFSETQ. CDR3 loop: CASTKTTGGGEQFF. The CDR3 region has the DNA TGCGCCAGCACCAAGACTACAGGGGGAGGGGAGCAGTTCTTC.

This chain connects TRBV29-1 to TRBJ2-7, with D possibly being TRBD2 (6 bases). The CDR3 contains 15 residues. In germline, CDR1 is SQVTM, CDR2 ANQGSEA. V was trimmed by 7 bases and J by 6 bases, leaving 25 bases between them. This CDR3 reads CSARTAHLGLGEQYF. DNA for the CDR3: TGCAGCGCCCGAACGGCGCATCTGGGACTGGGCGAGCAGTACTTC.

This clone was seen only a few times. The rearrangement links TRBV7-3 to TRBJ2-1, with D possibly being TRBD2 (5 bases). Germline V gene data show CDR1 as SGHTA and CDR2 as FQGTGA. The V and J ends lost 2 bases and 2 bases respectively, with 13 bases between them. CDR3 length: 16 amino acids. The CDR3, as DNA: TGTGCCAGCAGCTTAGATGAGGGTAGTCCCTACAATGAGCAGTTCTTC. Protein sequence: CASSLDEGSPYNEQFF.

The chain is built from TRBV14 and TRBJ1-3; D is uncertain. Per germline, CDR1 SGHDN and CDR2 FVKESK. V was cut by 0 bases and J by 0 bases, with 12 bases left in between. The CDR3 spans 17 residues. CDR3 region: CASSQDLPGISGNTIYF. As DNA, the CDR3 is TGTGCCAGCAGCCAAGATCTTCCGGGGATCTCTGGAAACACCATATATTTT.

The genes are TRBV23-1 and TRBJ1-6, with 8 positions matching TRBD1. TRBV23-1 is treated as an ORF (open reading frame) with a function not yet certain. The J segment lost 10 bases and the V segment lost 0 bases, leaving 14 bases of the junction unmatched. The CDR3 length is 18 residues. The CDR3 region is CASSQSDGTGLMRSPLHF. The CDR3 region has the DNA TGCGCCAGCAGTCAATCGGACGGGACAGGCCTTATGCGGTCACCCCTCCACTTT.

The V gene is TRBV19, the J gene TRBJ2-1; weak D call: TRBD2 (5 bases). Per germline, CDR1 LNHDA and CDR2 SQIVND (reference sequence). This CDR3 region has 12 residues. The V end was cut by 7 bases, the J end by 4 bases, with 8 bases between. CDR3 sequence reads: CASTRGYNEQFF. The CDR3 DNA is TGTGCCAGTACACGGGGATACAATGAGCAGTTCTTC.

This chain's CDR3 is CASSVGGFDEQYF. The CDR3, as DNA: TGTGCCAGCAGCGTAGGGGGATTCGACGAGCAGTACTTC. V gene TRBV9 combines with J gene TRBJ2-7; D not resolved. V shed 0 bases and J shed 5 bases, with 9 bases lying between them. Germline CDR1 and CDR2: SGDLS and YYNGEE. The CDR3 has 13 residues. Full variable domain (rest looked up from reference TRBV9 and TRBJ2-7): DSGVTQTPKHLITATGQRVTLRCSPRSGDLSVYWYQQSLDQGLQFLIQYYNGEERAKGNILERFSAQQFPDLHSELNLSSLELGDSALYFCASSVGGFDEQYFGPGTRLTVT.

The chain couples TRBV4-2 to TRBJ1-1; D unclear. Germline V gene data show CDR1 as LGHNA and CDR2 as YNFKEQ. V lost 0 bases and J 6 bases, leaving 14 bases between the germline ends. There are 15 residues in the CDR3. The DNA of the CDR3 is TGTGCCAGCAGCCAAGAAGACGATCATATCGCTGAAGCTTTCTTT. This translates into CASSQEDDHIAEAFF.

Only a few counts were recorded for this clone. The V gene is TRBV6-4, the J gene TRBJ2-3, with D perhaps given as TRBD1 or TRBD2 (6 bases each). Trimming took 3 bases from V and 8 from J, leaving 12 bases between them. The germline CDR1 and CDR2 sequences are MRHNA and SNTAGT. The CDR3 consists of 13 residues. In DNA form, the CDR3 reads TGTGCCAGCAGTGAGTCCCGGGGGCTTACGCAGTATTTT. Amino acid sequence: CASSESRGLTQYF.

The rearrangement joins TRBV29-1 to TRBJ1-5; the match to TRBD1 covers 9 bases. The length of the CDR3 is 14 residues. The junction had 2 bases not matched to a gene; V was cut back by 4 bases and J by 1 base. Germline loops: CDR1 SQVTM, CDR2 ANQGSEA. CDR3 nucleotides: TGCAGCGTTGTAGACAGGGGGAGCAATCAGCCCCAGCATTTT. This translates into CSVVDRGSNQPQHF.

The chain couples TRBV7-2 to TRBJ1-1; D is perhaps TRBD1 (6 bases). The CDR3 runs to 15 residues. Trimming cost V 5 bases and J 2 bases, with 15 bases left between them. The germline V gene encodes CDR1 SGHTA and CDR2 FQGNSA. The CDR3 region has the DNA TGTGCCAGCAGCCGGGACATAGGGGGTAACACTGAAGCTTTCTTT. Translated: CASSRDIGGNTEAFF. The whole variable domain, filled in from reference TRBV7-2 and TRBJ1-1, reads GAGVSQSPSNKVTEKGKDVELRCDPISGHTALYWYRQSLGQGLEFLIYFQGNSAPDKSGLPSDRFSAERTGGSVSTLTIQRTQQEDSAVYLCASSRDIGGNTEAFFGQGTRLTVV.

The chain is built from TRBV28 and TRBJ1-2; perhaps TRBD1 as D (5 bases). CDR3 length: 17 amino acids. Germline assignment: CDR1 MDHEN and CDR2 SYDVKM. Trimming removed 1 base at V and 0 bases at J, with 15 bases between. CDR3 in amino acids: CASSLSAGRKANYGYTF. The CDR3 region has the DNA TGTGCCAGCAGTTTATCGGCAGGGAGGAAAGCTAACTATGGCTACACCTTC.

V is TRBV30 and J is TRBJ1-2, with no clear D. The CDR3 contains 16 residues. V lost 0 bases to trimming and J lost 4 bases, with 18 bases between them. Germline assignment: CDR1 GTSNPN and CDR2 SVGIG (reference sequence). In DNA, the CDR3 is TGTGCCTGGAGTGTATACGCCGAAAAGGGATCCTATGGCTACACCTTC. Protein sequence: CAWSVYAEKGSYGYTF. The whole variable domain, remainder taken from reference TRBV30 and TRBJ1-2, is SQTIHQWPATLVQPVGSPLSLECTVEGTSNPNLYWYRQAAGRGLQLLFYSVGIGQISSEVPQNLSASRPQDRQFILSSKKLLLSDSGFYLCAWSVYAEKGSYGYTFGSGTRLTVV.

The chain joins TRBV7-9 to TRBJ1-2; 9 bases are a match to TRBD1. The CDR3 has 14 residues. V gave up 5 bases and J gave up 2 bases; unmatched junction bases: 3. Looked up from germline, CDR1 is SEHNR and CDR2 is FQNEAQ (reference sequence). This chain's CDR3 is CASSIQGANYGYTF. The CDR3 DNA is TGTGCCAGCAGCATACAGGGGGCGAACTATGGCTACACCTTC.

V gene TRBV18 combines with J gene TRBJ2-5; 7 bases map to TRBD1. The CDR3 spans 14 residues. After removal of 4 bases from V and 2 bases from J, the junction contained 4 bases not matched to a gene. Germline CDR1 and CDR2: KGHSH and LQKENI. CDR3 protein: CASSLRDSQETQYF. The CDR3 region has the DNA TGTGCCAGCTCACTTCGGGACAGTCAAGAGACCCAGTACTTC.

The chain recombines TRBV28 with TRBJ2-3, with D maybe TRBD2 (6 bases). Trimming took off 7 bases at V and 0 bases at J, with 11 bases between the two ends. CDR1 is MDHEN, CDR2 SYDVKM, per germline. This CDR3 is 14 amino acids long. This CDR3 reads CASMLAPSTDTQYF. The CDR3 DNA sequence: TGTGCCAGCATGCTAGCGCCTAGCACAGATACGCAGTATTTT.

The chain uses TRBV28 and TRBJ1-2; tentative D call: TRBD1 (5 bases). The CDR3 runs to 16 residues. With 4 bases removed from V and 2 bases from J, the gap between germline ends came to 17 bases. Looked up from germline, CDR1 is MDHEN and CDR2 is SYDVKM. The CDR3 DNA reads TGTGCCAGCAGTTCCCCCGGTGACAGTCTAAACTATGGCTACACCTTC. It translates to CASSSPGDSLNYGYTF.

The chain carries TRBV11-2 and TRBJ1-2; no definite D call. This CDR3 has 13 amino acids. CDR1 is SGHAT and CDR2 is FQNNGV in the germline V gene. V was shortened by 2 bases and J by 5 bases, with 9 bases between the two germline ends. The CDR3 nucleotides read TGTGCCAGCAGCTTAACAGCTCTATATGGCTACACCTTC. Translation: CASSLTALYGYTF.

The CDR3 DNA reads as TGCGCCAGCAGCCAAGGTGGACGAGGCTACACCTTC. Translated, it gives CASSQGGRGYTF. The chain combines TRBV4-3 with TRBJ1-2; D is ambiguous. Per the germline V gene, CDR1 is LGHNA and CDR2 is YSLEER. CDR3 size: 12 residues. V was shortened by 1 base and J by 8 bases, with 8 bases between the two germline ends.

The chain has TRBV5-1 and TRBJ1-2; 7 bases fit TRBD1. V trimming: 3 bases; J trimming: 4 bases; junction bases outside the gene matches: 6. The CDR3 is 14 amino acids. Germline CDR1 reads SGHRS; CDR2 reads YFSETQ. The CDR3 sequence is CASSWARDSYGYTF. DNA for the CDR3: TGCGCCAGCAGCTGGGCCCGGGACAGCTATGGCTACACCTTC.

The CDR3 sequence is CASSLGDRGYTGELFF. The CDR3 bases are TGCGCCAGCAGCTTGGGGGACAGGGGCTACACCGGGGAGCTGTTTTTT. The J gene is TRBJ2-2, the V gene TRBV5-1; TRBD1 matches 10 bases. J was trimmed by 3 bases and V by 0 bases; bases with no gene match: 2. The germline V gene has CDR1 SGHRS and CDR2 YFSETQ. This CDR3 comprises 16 residues.

The chain employs TRBV5-5 and TRBJ1-1; no firm D call. V was pared by 2 bases and J by 5 bases, with 10 bases between. The CDR3 has 13 residues. Per germline, CDR1 SGHKS and CDR2 YYEKEE (reference sequence). CDR3 nucleotide sequence: TGTGCCAGCAGCTTTAGTAGGGAGACTGAAGCTTTCTTT. The encoded protein is CASSFSRETEAFF.

This chain connects TRBV28 to TRBJ1-1; 7 nucleotides match TRBD1. The CDR3 consists of 17 residues. With V trimmed by 0 bases and J by 0 bases, 7 bases remained unmatched. The V gene's germline CDR1 is MDHEN and CDR2 SYDVKM. The CDR3 is CASSLWGTDEMNTEAFF. The CDR3 region has the DNA TGTGCCAGCAGTTTATGGGGGACAGACGAAATGAACACTGAAGCTTTCTTT.